The clone carrying this T cell receptor beta chain has a single count. This sample was included in a study of blood T cell repertoires in COVID-19. The table came from immunoSEQ multiplex PCR; TCRdb's copy has only in-frame clones and leaves some out. The sample yields about 260,000 clones, 70% to 90% seen once. The CDR3 is 14 residues long. Germline V gene sequence: CDR1 SGHRS, CDR2 YFSETQ. The V gene lost 2 bases and the J gene lost 1 base, with 9 bases spanning the gap. The sequence came from a man over 45 who had been exposed to COVID-19. The rearrangement uses TRBV5-1 and TRBJ1-2; D unresolved. The sequenced sample was PBMCs or T cells enriched from blood (not recorded which). The CDR3 loop reads CASSFGLVNYGYTF. In nucleotides, the CDR3 is TGCGCCAGCAGCTTCGGTTTAGTTAACTATGGCTACACCTTC.